This T cell receptor beta chain was observed in a study of T cell responses to AZD1222 COVID-19 vaccine. This clone is a singleton in its sample. Its antigen remains unidentified. Assay: immunoSEQ multiplex PCR; the TCRdb copy retains only in-frame clones and omits some. The repertoire holds 180,000 or so clones, with approximately 90% as singletons. The CDR3 covers 16 residues. The V gene's germline CDR1 is DFQATT and CDR2 SNEGSKA (reference sequence). Trimming removed 3 bases from V and 5 bases from J, with 22 bases in between. Investigators merged groups given second doses at roughly 4 or roughly 12 weeks. Points from the study as a whole: Repertoire samples came only from after the peak T cell response. Donors were largely white British and mainly female; clonal diversity was possibly underestimated.

J is TRBJ1-1 and V is TRBV20-1, with a weak D call TRBD1 (6 bases). The specimen was peripheral blood, collected 28 days after the second AZD1222 dose. This receptor was obtained from an adult who received the AZD1222 COVID-19 vaccine. The CDR3 nucleotides read TGCAGTGCTAGTATAGGCATGGGGGCGGGTTGGACTGAAGCTTTCTTT. Amino acid sequence: CSASIGMGAGWTEAFF.